This TCR beta chain was recorded in a study of cytomegalovirus exposure and HLA in healthy donors. General observations from the study: Many donors carried some public TCRs, although rarity characterized most TCR sequences. Evidence from a later analysis indicated that most CMV-associated TCR beta chains looked HLA-restricted.

Amplification used 60 Vbeta primers and 13 Jbeta primers. Profiling relied on immunoSEQ multiplex PCR, and the TCRdb table lists in-frame clones only, not all of them. In total, the table holds 70,000 to 80,000 clones. As to this clone: Its antigen is as yet unknown.

This clonotype was obtained from a man in his forties in good health and CMV-seronegative. The material sequenced was PBMCs.

CDR3 in amino acids: CASSLEIYLTGGASNTEAFF. In DNA form, the CDR3 reads TGTGCCAGCAGCTTGGAAATATATTTAACAGGGGGCGCGTCGAACACTGAAGCTTTCTTT. This chain links TRBV5-8 with TRBJ1-1, with 9 bases that match TRBD1. CDR3 length: 20 residues. The J segment lost 1 base and the V segment lost 0 bases, leaving 16 bases of the junction unmatched. CDR1 and CDR2 from the germline V gene are SGHTS and YDEGEE.